This TCR beta chain originates from a study of molecular identifiers for immune sequencing clone quantification. This clonotype was found many times. TCRdb fed the PCR reads into MiXCR, producing one record per CDR3 protein. This table holds about 330,000 distinct CDR3 sequences, under 25% found once. The V gene's germline CDR1 is SGHRS and CDR2 YFSETQ. V shed 4 bases and J shed 3 bases, with 10 bases lying between them. CDR3 length equals 13 residues. Naive CD8 libraries came from approximately 20,000 to 980,000 sorted cells with 10%, 30% or 50% RNA. Sorting isolated naive CD8 T cells as CD8+CD4-CCR7+CD45RA+ events.

This TCR came from a human donor in good health. Some libraries in this study had Jurkat cell RNA spiked in. This sequence joins TRBV5-1 and TRBJ2-5; the D is unclear. The sample taken for sequencing was naive CD8+ T cells from blood, with Jurkat cell RNA spiked in. Subset: FACS-sorted CD8+CD4-CCR7+CD45RA+ naive T cells. The CDR3 DNA reads TGCGCCAGCAGCGACACTTTGGAAGAGACCCAGTACTTC. Translation gives CASSDTLEETQYF.